One and the same sample provided the 10 T cell receptor beta chains below, sequenced in a study of blood T cell repertoires in COVID-19 (dated by TCRdb to 2020 to 2021). Library method: the immunoSEQ multiplex PCR assay. TCRdb provides this immuneACCESS table in a form limited to in-frame rearrangements. Some clones are lacking; in checked studies, under half of them reflect an unresolved V gene, and why the rest are absent is not known. Here the sample has approximately 200,000 clones; about 87% occur a single time. The ten largest make up 9% to 12% of the sample. Source material: PBMCs or T cells enriched from blood (not recorded which). These receptors originate from a man younger than 35 with acute COVID-19.

This clone was seen a single time. The V gene is TRBV11-3, the J gene TRBJ2-7; TRBD2 agrees at 11 bases. The CDR3 consists of 17 residues. From germline, CDR1 is SGHNT and CDR2 YENEEA. V gave up 5 bases and J gave up 0 bases; unmatched junction bases: 9. The CDR3 nucleotides are TGTGCCAGCAGCCCCATCCTAGCGGGAGGACTCTCCTACGAGCAGTACTTC. It specifies CASSPILAGGLSYEQYF.

The J gene is TRBJ2-7, the V gene TRBV6-5; D ambiguous. Germline CDR1 reads MNHEY; CDR2 reads SVGAGI. V dropped 6 bases and J dropped 0 bases, with 12 bases sitting between them. The CDR3 is 14 amino acids. CDR3 in DNA: TGTGCCAGCAGGTCTAGGCAGAGCTCCTACGAGCAGTACTTC. Its protein is CASRSRQSSYEQYF.

The chain has TRBV11-2 and TRBJ2-7; D not resolved. CDR1 and CDR2 (germline): SGHAT, FQNNGV. This CDR3 is 13 amino acids long. Between the trimmed V and J ends, which lost 0 bases and 4 bases, there was a span of 7 bases. This CDR3 reads CASSLEWLYEQYF. CDR3 DNA: TGTGCCAGCAGCTTAGAGTGGCTTTACGAGCAGTACTTC.

This clone came up once. This rearrangement joins TRBV4-1 to TRBJ2-5, with D possibly TRBD2 on 5 matching bases. This CDR3 has 15 amino acids. Germline V gene data show CDR1 as MGHRA and CDR2 as YSYEKL. Between the trimmed V and J ends, which lost 0 bases and 5 bases, there was a span of 13 bases. The chain's CDR3 is CASSQEEGSRETQYF. The CDR3 coding sequence is TGCGCCAGCAGCCAAGAAGAGGGCTCTCGGGAGACCCAGTACTTC.

The chain has TRBV7-9 and TRBJ2-1; a possible D gene is TRBD2 (5 bases). The CDR3 is 17 residues long. CDR1 and CDR2 (germline): SEHNR, FQNEAQ (reference sequence). V gave up 2 bases and J gave up 9 bases, with 23 bases separating them. This chain's CDR3 is CASSLSEGVLYVGEQFF. The CDR3 bases are TGTGCCAGCAGCTTAAGTGAGGGAGTCTTGTACGTCGGTGAGCAGTTCTTC. Looking up the rest from reference TRBV7-9 and TRBJ2-1 gives the full variable domain: DTGVSQNPRHKITKRGQNVTFRCDPISEHNRLYWYRQTLGQGPEFLTYFQNEAQLEKSRLLSDRFSAERPKGSFSTLEIQRTEQGDSAMYLCASSLSEGVLYVGEQFFGPGTRLTVL.

The chain combines TRBV19 with TRBJ2-7, with a possible D match to TRBD1 (6 bases). The CDR3 spans 15 residues. CDR1 is LNHDA, CDR2 SQIVND, per germline (reference sequence). Trimming pared 3 bases from V and 2 bases from J, leaving 14 bases between. CDR3 sequence reads: CASSIGRQAAYEQYF. The CDR3 region has the DNA TGTGCCAGTAGTATCGGCCGACAGGCCGCCTACGAGCAGTACTTC.

This chain links TRBV11-3 with TRBJ2-3; D is perhaps TRBD1 (6 bases). Germline CDR1 and CDR2: SGHNT and YENEEA. V was shortened by 1 base and J by 6 bases, with 17 bases between the two germline ends. CDR3 length: 16 amino acids. DNA for the CDR3: TGTGCCAGCAGCTTAGGACAGGCCGCGTACGGGGATACGCAGTATTTT. Protein product: CASSLGQAAYGDTQYF. Supplemented by reference TRBV11-3 and TRBJ2-3, the full variable domain reads EAGVVQSPRYKIIEKKQPVAFWCNPISGHNTLYWYLQNLGQGPELLIRYENEEAVDDSQLPKDRFSAERLKGVDSTLKIQPAELGDSAVYLCASSLGQAAYGDTQYFGPGTRLTVL.

There are a few counts of this clone. The chain couples TRBV28 to TRBJ2-1; D uncertain. Germline CDR1 reads MDHEN; CDR2 reads SYDVKM. Trimming took off 4 bases at V and 10 bases at J, with 11 bases between the two ends. This CDR3 is built from 12 residues. CDR3 sequence (DNA): TGTGCCAGCAGTTCTAGACGATACGAGCAGTTCTTC. Protein: CASSSRRYEQFF. Full variable domain (rest looked up from reference TRBV28 and TRBJ2-1): DVKVTQSSRYLVKRTGEKVFLECVQDMDHENMFWYRQDPGLGLRLIYFSYDVKMKEKGDIPEGYSVSREKKERFSLILESASTNQTSMYLCASSSRRYEQFFGPGTRLTVL.

This clone has only one observation. The J gene is TRBJ1-1, the V gene TRBV28; 8 bases match TRBD1. CDR1 and CDR2 (germline): MDHEN, SYDVKM. V was pared by 5 bases and J by 11 bases, with 13 bases of the junction left unmatched. CDR3 length: 14 amino acids. CDR3 DNA: TGTGCCAGCAGTAGCCCTTTTCGACAGGGGACGGCTTTCTTT. Residues: CASSSPFRQGTAFF.

The rearrangement links TRBV30 to TRBJ1-1; D is unclear. CDR1 and CDR2 from the germline V gene are GTSNPN and SVGIG (reference sequence). V lost 2 bases and J 7 bases, leaving 11 bases between the germline ends. This CDR3 contains 12 residues. The CDR3 DNA follows: TGTGCCTGGAGTACTGATTGGAGTGAAGCTTTCTTT. It codes for CAWSTDWSEAFF.